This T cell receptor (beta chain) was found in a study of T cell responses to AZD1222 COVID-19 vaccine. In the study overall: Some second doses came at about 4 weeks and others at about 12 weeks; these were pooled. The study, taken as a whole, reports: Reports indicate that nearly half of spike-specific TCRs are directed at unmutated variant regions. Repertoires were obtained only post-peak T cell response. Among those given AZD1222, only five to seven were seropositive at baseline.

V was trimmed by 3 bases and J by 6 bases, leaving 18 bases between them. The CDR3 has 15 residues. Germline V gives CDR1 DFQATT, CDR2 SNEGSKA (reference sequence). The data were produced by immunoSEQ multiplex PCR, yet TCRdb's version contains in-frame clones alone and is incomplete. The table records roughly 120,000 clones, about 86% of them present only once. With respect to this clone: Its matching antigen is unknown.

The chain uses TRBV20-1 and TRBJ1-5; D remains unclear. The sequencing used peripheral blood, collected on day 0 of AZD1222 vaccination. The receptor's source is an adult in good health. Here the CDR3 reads CSASRGLRSSQPQHF. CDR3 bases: TGCAGTGCTAGTAGAGGGTTAAGGAGTTCTCAGCCCCAGCATTTT.